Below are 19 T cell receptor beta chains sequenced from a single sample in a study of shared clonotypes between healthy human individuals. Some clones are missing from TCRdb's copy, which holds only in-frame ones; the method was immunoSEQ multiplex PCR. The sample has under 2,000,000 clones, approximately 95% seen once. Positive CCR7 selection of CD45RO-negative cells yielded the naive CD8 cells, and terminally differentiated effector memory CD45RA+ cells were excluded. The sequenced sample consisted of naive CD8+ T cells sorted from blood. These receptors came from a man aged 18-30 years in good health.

CDR3 sequence: CASSLATYEQYF. The CDR3 region has the DNA TGTGCCAGCAGCTTGGCCACCTACGAGCAGTACTTC. This chain connects TRBV5-4 to TRBJ2-7; no clear D gene. CDR3 size: 12 residues. Trimming took off 0 bases at V and 2 bases at J, with 3 bases between the two ends. The germline gives CDR1 SGHNT, CDR2 YYREEE (reference sequence).

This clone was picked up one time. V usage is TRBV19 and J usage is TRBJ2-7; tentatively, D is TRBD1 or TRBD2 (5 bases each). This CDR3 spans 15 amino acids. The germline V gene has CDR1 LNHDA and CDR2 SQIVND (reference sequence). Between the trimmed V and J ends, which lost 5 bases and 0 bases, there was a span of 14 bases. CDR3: CASSPGWGFSYEQYF. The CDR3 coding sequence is TGTGCCAGTAGTCCCGGGTGGGGGTTCTCCTACGAGCAGTACTTC. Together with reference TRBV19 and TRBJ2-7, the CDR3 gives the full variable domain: DGGITQSPKYLFRKEGQNVTLSCEQNLNHDAMYWYRQDPGQGLRLIYYSQIVNDFQKGDIAEGYSVSREKKESFPLTVTSAQKNPTAFYLCASSPGWGFSYEQYFGPGTRLTVT.

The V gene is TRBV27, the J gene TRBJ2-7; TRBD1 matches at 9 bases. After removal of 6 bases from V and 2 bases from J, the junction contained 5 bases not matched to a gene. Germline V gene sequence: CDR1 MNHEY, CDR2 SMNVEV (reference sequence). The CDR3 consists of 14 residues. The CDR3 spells CASRTGGFPYEQYF. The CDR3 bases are TGTGCCAGCAGAACAGGGGGCTTCCCCTACGAGCAGTACTTC.

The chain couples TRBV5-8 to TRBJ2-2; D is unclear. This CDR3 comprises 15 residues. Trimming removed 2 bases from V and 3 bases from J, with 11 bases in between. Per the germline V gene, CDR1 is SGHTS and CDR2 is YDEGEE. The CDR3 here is CASSFLEKDTGELFF. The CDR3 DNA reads TGTGCCAGCAGCTTTCTGGAAAAGGACACCGGGGAGCTGTTTTTT.

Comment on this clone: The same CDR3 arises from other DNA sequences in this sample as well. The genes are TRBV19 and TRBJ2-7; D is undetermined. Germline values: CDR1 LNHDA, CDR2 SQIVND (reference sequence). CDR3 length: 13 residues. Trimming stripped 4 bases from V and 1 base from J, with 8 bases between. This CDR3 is CASSSGISYEQYF. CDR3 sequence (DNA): TGTGCCAGTAGTAGCGGCATATCCTACGAGCAGTACTTC.

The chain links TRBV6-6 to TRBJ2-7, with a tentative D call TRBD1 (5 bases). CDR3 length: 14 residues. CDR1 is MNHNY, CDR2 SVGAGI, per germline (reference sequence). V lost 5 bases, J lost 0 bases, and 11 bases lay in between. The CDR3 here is CASSGLDNSYEQYF. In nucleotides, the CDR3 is TGTGCCAGCAGTGGGCTGGACAACTCCTACGAGCAGTACTTC.

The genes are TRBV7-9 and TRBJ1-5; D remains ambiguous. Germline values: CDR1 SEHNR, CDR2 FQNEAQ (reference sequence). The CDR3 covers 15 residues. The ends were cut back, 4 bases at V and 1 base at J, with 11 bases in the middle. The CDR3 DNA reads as TGTGCCAGCAGCTCTACGGATCCGAGCAATCAGCCCCAGCATTTT. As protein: CASSSTDPSNQPQHF.

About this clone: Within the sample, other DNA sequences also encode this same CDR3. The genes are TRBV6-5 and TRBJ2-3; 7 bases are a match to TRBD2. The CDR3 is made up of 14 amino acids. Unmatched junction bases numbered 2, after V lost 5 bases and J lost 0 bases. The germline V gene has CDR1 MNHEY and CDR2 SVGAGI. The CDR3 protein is CASSPSGSTDTQYF. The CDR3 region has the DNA TGTGCCAGCAGTCCTAGCGGCAGCACAGATACGCAGTATTTT.

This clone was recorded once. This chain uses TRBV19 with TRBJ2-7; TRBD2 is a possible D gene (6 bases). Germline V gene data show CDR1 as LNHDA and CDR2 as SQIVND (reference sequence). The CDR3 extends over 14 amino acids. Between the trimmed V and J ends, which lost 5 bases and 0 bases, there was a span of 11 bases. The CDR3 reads CASSGGIASYEQYF. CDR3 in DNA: TGTGCCAGTAGTGGCGGGATTGCCTCCTACGAGCAGTACTTC.

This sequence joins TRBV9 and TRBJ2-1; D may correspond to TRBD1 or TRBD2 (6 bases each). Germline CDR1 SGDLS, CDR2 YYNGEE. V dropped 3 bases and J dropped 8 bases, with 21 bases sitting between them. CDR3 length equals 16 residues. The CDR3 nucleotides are TGTGCCAGCAGCGACAGGGAGGCTAGCAAGGTGGATGAGCAGTTCTTC. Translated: CASSDREASKVDEQFF.

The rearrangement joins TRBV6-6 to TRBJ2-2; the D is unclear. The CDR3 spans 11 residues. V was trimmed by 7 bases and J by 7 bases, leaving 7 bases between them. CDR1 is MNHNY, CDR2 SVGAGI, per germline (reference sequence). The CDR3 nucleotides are TGTGCCAGCACCGGCTACGGGGAGCTGTTTTTT. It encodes CASTGYGELFF.

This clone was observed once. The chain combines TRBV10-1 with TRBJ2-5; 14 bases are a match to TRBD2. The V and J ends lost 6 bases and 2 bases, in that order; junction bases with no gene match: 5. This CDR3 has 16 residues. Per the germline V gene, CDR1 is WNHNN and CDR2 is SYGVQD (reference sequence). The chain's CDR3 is CASRVGTSGSQETQYF. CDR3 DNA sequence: TGCGCCAGCAGAGTGGGGACTAGCGGGAGTCAAGAGACCCAGTACTTC.

CDR3 protein: CAIMVAGDEQYF. The CDR3 nucleotides are TGTGCCATCATGGTAGCGGGAGACGAGCAGTACTTC. This chain connects TRBV10-3 to TRBJ2-7; 9 nucleotides match TRBD2. The CDR3 extends over 12 amino acids. CDR1 is ENHRY and CDR2 is SYGVKD in the germline V gene. The J segment lost 5 bases and the V segment lost 7 bases, leaving 3 bases of the junction unmatched.

The CDR3 region is CASRAGGTGTLSNQPQHF. The CDR3 DNA reads as TGTGCCAGCAGGGCAGGGGGGACCGGGACTCTCTCCAATCAGCCCCAGCATTTT. The chain joins TRBV28 to TRBJ1-5; 7 bases align to TRBD1. Germline CDR1 and CDR2: MDHEN and SYDVKM. The junction had 17 bases not matched to a gene; V was cut back by 6 bases and J by 3 bases. The CDR3 totals 18 residues.

CDR3 residues: CASRSEGVVGYTF. In DNA, the CDR3 is TGTGCCAGCAGGTCAGAAGGGGTAGTTGGCTACACCTTC. The chain carries TRBV9 and TRBJ1-2, with D possibly being TRBD1 (5 bases). Germline CDR1 SGDLS, CDR2 YYNGEE. V was clipped by 5 bases and J by 7 bases, with 15 bases between them. The CDR3 extends over 13 amino acids.

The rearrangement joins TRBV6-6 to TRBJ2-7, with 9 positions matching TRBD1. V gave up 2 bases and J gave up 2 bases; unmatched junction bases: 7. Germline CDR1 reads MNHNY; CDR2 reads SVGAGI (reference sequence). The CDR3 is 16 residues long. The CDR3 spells CASSYTGTGTTYEQYF. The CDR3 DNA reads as TGTGCCAGCAGTTACACCGGGACAGGGACGACCTACGAGCAGTACTTC.

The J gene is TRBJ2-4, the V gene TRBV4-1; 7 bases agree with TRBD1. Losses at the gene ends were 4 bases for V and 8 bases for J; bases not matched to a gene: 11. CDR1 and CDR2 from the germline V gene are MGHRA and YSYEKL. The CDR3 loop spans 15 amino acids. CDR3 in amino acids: CASSPYPTGKDIQYF. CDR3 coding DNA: TGCGCCAGCAGCCCCTACCCGACAGGGAAGGACATTCAGTACTTC.

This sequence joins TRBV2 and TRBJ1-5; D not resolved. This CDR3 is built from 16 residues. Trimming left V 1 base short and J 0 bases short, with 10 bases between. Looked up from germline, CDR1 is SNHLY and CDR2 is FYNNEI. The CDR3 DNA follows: TGTGCCAGCAGTGAAGGGGTACCGATTAGCAATCAGCCCCAGCATTTT. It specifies CASSEGVPISNQPQHF.

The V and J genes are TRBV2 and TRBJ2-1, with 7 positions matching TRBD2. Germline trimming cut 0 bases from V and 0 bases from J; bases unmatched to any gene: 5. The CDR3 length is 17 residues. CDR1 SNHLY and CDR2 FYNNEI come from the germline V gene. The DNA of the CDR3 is TGTGCCAGCAGTGAAGCGCCTAGCGGATACTCCTACAATGAGCAGTTCTTC. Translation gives CASSEAPSGYSYNEQFF.